Presented here are 6 T cell receptor beta chains from one specimen sequenced in a study of blood T cell repertoires in COVID-19. Repertoires were generated with immunoSEQ multiplex PCR, while TCRdb's copy carries only in-frame clones and drops some. The sample carries about half a million clones, 89% recorded once. Sequencing was carried out using peripheral blood. These receptors all come from a man aged 18 to 30 with COVID-19, enrolled during active disease.

This clone was detected a few times. The chain links TRBV30 to TRBJ1-4; D unclear. The length of the CDR3 is 12 residues. The germline gives CDR1 GTSNPN, CDR2 SVGIG (reference sequence). V lost 7 bases and J lost 7, with 13 bases in between. CDR3 in DNA: TGTGCCTACCGATCGGGGAGTGAAAAACTGTTTTTT. It specifies CAYRSGSEKLFF.

A word on this clone: Additional DNA sequences in this sample encode the identical CDR3. V usage is TRBV19 and J usage is TRBJ2-2; D not certain. Germline loops: CDR1 LNHDA, CDR2 SQIVND (reference sequence). V dropped 4 bases and J dropped 2 bases, with 8 bases sitting between them. The CDR3 consists of 14 residues. In DNA form, the CDR3 reads TGTGCCAGTAGTAGGCAACCTAACACCGGGGAGCTGTTTTTT. It encodes CASSRQPNTGELFF.

This chain links TRBV5-1 with TRBJ2-1; D not certain. Germline lookup yields CDR1 SGHRS and CDR2 YFSETQ. CDR3 size: 14 residues. The V and J ends lost 4 bases and 4 bases respectively, with 12 bases between them. The CDR3 here is CASSLHSRYNEQFF. For the CDR3, the DNA is TGCGCCAGCAGCCTTCACTCCAGGTACAATGAGCAGTTCTTC.

The V call is TRBV6-1, the J call TRBJ2-7; 12 nucleotides line up with TRBD2. V lost 2 bases, J lost 6 bases, and 5 bases stayed unmatched. Germline V lookup: CDR1 MNHNS, CDR2 SASEGT. This CDR3 has 15 amino acids. In DNA form, the CDR3 reads TGTGCCAGCAGTGAAACCCTAGCGGGAGGGAGCGAGCAGTACTTC. This gives the protein CASSETLAGGSEQYF.

This clone was counted a single time. The chain is built from TRBV6-5 and TRBJ2-7; 7 nucleotides line up with TRBD2. The germline V gene encodes CDR1 MNHEY and CDR2 SVGAGI. J lost 3 bases, V lost 6 bases, and 8 bases had no gene match. The CDR3 extends over 14 amino acids. The CDR3 DNA reads as TGTGCCAGCAGCCCCCCCGGGGGGAACTACGAGCAGTACTTC. Translating gives CASSPPGGNYEQYF.

This clone was recorded a few times. The chain links TRBV5-1 to TRBJ1-2; possible D gene TRBD1, 5 bases. There are 16 residues in the CDR3. From germline, CDR1 is SGHRS and CDR2 YFSETQ. V dropped 4 bases and J dropped 3 bases, with 19 bases sitting between them. CDR3 residues: CASSIWRVGDDYGYTF. In DNA, the CDR3 is TGCGCCAGCAGCATTTGGAGGGTAGGGGATGACTATGGCTACACCTTC.